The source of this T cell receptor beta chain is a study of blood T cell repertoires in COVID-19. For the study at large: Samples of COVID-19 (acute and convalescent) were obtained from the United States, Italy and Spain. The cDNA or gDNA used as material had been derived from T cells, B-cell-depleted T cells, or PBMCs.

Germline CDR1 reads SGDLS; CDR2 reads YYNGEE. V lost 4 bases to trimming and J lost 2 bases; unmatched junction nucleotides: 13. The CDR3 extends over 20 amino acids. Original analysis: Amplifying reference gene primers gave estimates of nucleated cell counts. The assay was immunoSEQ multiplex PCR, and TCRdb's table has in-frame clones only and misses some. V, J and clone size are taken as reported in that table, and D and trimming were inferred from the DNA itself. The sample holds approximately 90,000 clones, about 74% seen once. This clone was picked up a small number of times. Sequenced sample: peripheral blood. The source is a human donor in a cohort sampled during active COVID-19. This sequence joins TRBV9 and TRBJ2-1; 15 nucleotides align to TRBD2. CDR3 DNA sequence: TGTGCCAGCAGCCTCAATCCGGGACTAGCGGGAGGATGGGCCTACAATGAGCAGTTCTTC. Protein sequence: CASSLNPGLAGGWAYNEQFF.